The 29 T cell receptor beta chains below were found in one sample sequenced in a study of beta chain features in type 1 diabetes (dated by TCRdb to the late 2010s). What the work shows at the level of the full study, not this receptor alone: A moderate but significant shortening of TCRB CDR3 length was observed in type 1 diabetes patients in all four CD4+ subsets.

These TCRs' antigens remain unknown. Library construction relied on the immunoSEQ multiplex PCR assay. The entire isolated RNA was reverse transcribed using the High Capacity cDNA Reverse Transcription Kit, and thus expressed TCRB transcripts were sequenced. What TCRdb holds here is the immuneACCESS table cut down to in-frame rearrangements. Part of the clones is not present; checked against another copy, under half of the missing clones reflect an unresolved V gene, and the others are unexplained. In this sample the table shows about 170,000 clones, around 7.8% of which occur a single time. The ten largest clonotypes hold about 1% of the sample. Sequenced sample: central memory CD4+ T cells from blood. Every receptor here comes from a woman aged 40 to 55 with type 1 diabetes.

The rearrangement links TRBV11-2 to TRBJ1-2; a weak D match, TRBD1 (5 bases). V lost 0 bases and J 6 bases, leaving 11 bases between the germline ends. There are 14 residues in the CDR3. Germline CDR1 is SGHAT and CDR2 is FQNNGV. The chain's CDR3 is CASSLDAGMDGYTF. The DNA for the CDR3 is TGTGCCAGCAGCTTAGATGCAGGGATGGATGGCTACACCTTC.

This clone appeared a few times. This chain uses TRBV9 with TRBJ2-3; 8 bases fit TRBD1. The germline V gene has CDR1 SGDLS and CDR2 YYNGEE. V was clipped by 4 bases and J by 3 bases; unmatched bases: 7. CDR3 length equals 15 residues. The CDR3 loop is CASSYGTGVTDTQYF. The CDR3 DNA reads TGTGCCAGCAGCTACGGGACAGGAGTTACAGATACGCAGTATTTT.

CDR3: CASTPQGISGNTIYF. The CDR3 DNA sequence: TGTGCCAGCACCCCACAGGGTATCTCTGGAAACACCATATATTTT. The chain combines TRBV6-5 with TRBJ1-3; TRBD1 is a possible D gene (6 bases). V lost 7 bases and J 0 bases, leaving 13 bases between the germline ends. CDR3 length equals 15 residues. Germline V CDR1 and CDR2: MNHEY, SVGAGI.

The CDR3 DNA sequence: TGTGCCAGCAGTGGTCAGGGATCAATTTCCTACGAGCAGTACTTC. It codes for CASSGQGSISYEQYF. The chain joins TRBV2 to TRBJ2-7; a weak D match, TRBD1 (5 bases). This CDR3 contains 15 residues. Germline V gives CDR1 SNHLY, CDR2 FYNNEI. V shed 4 bases and J shed 1 base, with 14 bases lying between them. Drawing the rest from reference TRBV2 and TRBJ2-7, the complete variable domain is EPEVTQTPSHQVTQMGQEVILRCVPISNHLYFYWYRQILGQKVEFLVSFYNNEISEKSEIFDDQFSVERPDGSNFTLKIRSTKLEDSAMYFCASSGQGSISYEQYFGPGTRLTVT.

The chain couples TRBV5-6 to TRBJ2-5, with 9 bases that match TRBD1. Losses at the gene ends were 3 bases for V and 5 bases for J; bases not matched to a gene: 8. CDR1 SGHDT and CDR2 YYEEEE come from the germline V gene. This CDR3 is 15 amino acids long. The CDR3 region is CASSSNRGRRETQYF. The CDR3 region has the DNA TGTGCCAGCAGCTCAAACAGGGGGCGACGGGAGACCCAGTACTTC. The whole variable domain, remainder taken from reference TRBV5-6 and TRBJ2-5, is DAGVTQSPTHLIKTRGQQVTLRCSPKSGHDTVSWYQQALGQGPQFIFQYYEEEERQRGNFPDRFSGHQFPNYSSELNVNALLLGDSALYLCASSSNRGRRETQYFGPGTRLLVL.

Only a few counts were recorded for this clone. The chain joins TRBV19 to TRBJ2-5, with 8 bases lining up with TRBD1. Germline V gene sequence: CDR1 LNHDA, CDR2 SQIVND (reference sequence). The junction had 4 bases not matched to a gene; V was cut back by 5 bases and J by 5 bases. The CDR3 extends over 13 amino acids. In DNA form, the CDR3 reads TGTGCCAGTAGTCGCGACAGGGGCGAGACCCAGTACTTC. It yields the protein CASSRDRGETQYF.

This clone was recorded a few times. V is TRBV29-1 and J is TRBJ1-3; D is unresolved. CDR1 is SQVTM and CDR2 is ANQGSEA in the germline V gene. V gave up 1 base and J gave up 0 bases, with 7 bases separating them. This CDR3 has 14 residues. The CDR3 loop is CSVEAYSSGNTIYF. The CDR3 coding sequence is TGCAGCGTTGAAGCTTACAGCTCTGGAAACACCATATATTTT. The whole variable domain, remainder taken from reference TRBV29-1 and TRBJ1-3, is SAVISQKPSRDICQRGTSLTIQCQVDSQVTMMFWYRQQPGQSLTLIATANQGSEATYESGFVIDKFPISRPNLTFSTLTVSNMSPEDSSIYLCSVEAYSSGNTIYFGEGSWLTVV.

The chain links TRBV7-3 to TRBJ2-1, with D possibly being TRBD2 (6 bases). V dropped 5 bases and J dropped 5 bases, with 13 bases sitting between them. The CDR3 is 14 residues long. The germline V gene has CDR1 SGHTA and CDR2 FQGTGA. The CDR3 protein is CASSPGGLNNEQFF. As DNA, the CDR3 is TGTGCCAGCAGCCCTGGGGGGTTAAACAATGAGCAGTTCTTC.

The V gene is TRBV5-1, the J gene TRBJ1-1; TRBD1 might be the D (6 bases). CDR1 SGHRS and CDR2 YFSETQ come from the germline V gene. The CDR3 totals 15 residues. V was pared by 2 bases and J by 3 bases, with 14 bases between. The CDR3 protein is CASSFTTGLDTEAFF. The CDR3 nucleotides read TGCGCCAGCAGCTTTACCACAGGGCTCGACACTGAAGCTTTCTTT.

This clone was seen more than once but under ten times. V usage is TRBV7-2 and J usage is TRBJ1-4, with D unclear. The CDR3 has 14 residues. Germline V gene data show CDR1 as SGHTA and CDR2 as FQGNSA. V lost 1 base and J 7 bases, leaving 10 bases between the germline ends. CDR3 sequence: CASSLGRSGEKLFF. The CDR3 region has the DNA TGTGCCAGCAGCTTAGGCAGGTCCGGTGAAAAACTGTTTTTT.

This clone was recorded a few times. The chain has TRBV7-2 and TRBJ1-4; no firm D call. CDR3 size: 15 residues. Germline CDR1 and CDR2: SGHTA and FQGNSA. V was trimmed by 2 bases and J by 6 bases, leaving 13 bases between them. CDR3 in amino acids: CASSLHSDMDEKLFF. In DNA, the CDR3 is TGTGCCAGCAGCTTACACTCAGACATGGATGAAAAACTGTTTTTT.

This clone was observed a handful of times. The J gene is TRBJ1-5, the V gene TRBV7-9, with D possibly matching TRBD1 (5 bases). The CDR3 extends over 14 amino acids. V gave up 3 bases and J gave up 2 bases, with 8 bases separating them. Germline V gives CDR1 SEHNR, CDR2 FQNEAQ (reference sequence). Written as DNA, the CDR3 is TGTGCCAGCAGCTTGGGGCAGGGCAATCAGCCCCAGCATTTT. Translating gives CASSLGQGNQPQHF.

In its sample, this clone was seen a few times. The chain combines TRBV27 with TRBJ2-1; no clear D. Looked up from germline, CDR1 is MNHEY and CDR2 is SMNVEV (reference sequence). This CDR3 is built from 15 residues. The V gene lost 3 bases and the J gene lost 4 bases, with 13 bases spanning the gap. Here the CDR3 DNA reads TGTGCCAGCAGTTTGGTACCCAGACAATACAATGAGCAGTTCTTC. Its translation is CASSLVPRQYNEQFF.

V usage is TRBV6-6 and J usage is TRBJ1-3; D is uncertain. From germline, CDR1 is MNHNY and CDR2 SVGAGI (reference sequence). This CDR3 is built from 15 residues. Trimming cost V 6 bases and J 4 bases, with 16 bases left between them. DNA of the CDR3: TGTGCCAGCAGGGGAGGAAACTACGGAGGAAACACCATATATTTT. Amino acid sequence: CASRGGNYGGNTIYF.

This clone was observed a handful of times. The same CDR3 arises from other DNA sequences in this sample as well. The chain uses TRBV5-6 and TRBJ1-1; no firm D call. V shed 0 bases and J shed 4 bases, with 4 bases lying between them. CDR3 length equals 12 residues. CDR1 is SGHDT and CDR2 is YYEEEE in the germline V gene. The chain's CDR3 is CASSLGPTEAFF. In DNA form, the CDR3 reads TGTGCCAGCAGCTTGGGGCCCACTGAAGCTTTCTTT. Using reference TRBV5-6 and TRBJ1-1 for the parts outside the CDR3, the full variable domain is DAGVTQSPTHLIKTRGQQVTLRCSPKSGHDTVSWYQQALGQGPQFIFQYYEEEERQRGNFPDRFSGHQFPNYSSELNVNALLLGDSALYLCASSLGPTEAFFGQGTRLTVV.

This clone was recorded once. The chain uses TRBV9 and TRBJ2-3; no clear D gene. CDR1 and CDR2 from the germline V gene are SGDLS and YYNGEE. V lost 3 bases and J 5 bases, leaving 25 bases between the germline ends. The CDR3 runs to 18 residues. The CDR3 spells CASSGSSRSPKLGDTQYF. CDR3 sequence (DNA): TGTGCCAGCAGCGGATCCAGTCGGAGCCCCAAGCTAGGAGATACGCAGTATTTT.

This chain joins TRBV19 and TRBJ2-7; D is perhaps TRBD1 (6 bases). The CDR3 totals 13 residues. Germline V gene data show CDR1 as LNHDA and CDR2 as SQIVND (reference sequence). The V and J ends lost 3 bases and 6 bases respectively, with 12 bases between them. CDR3 nucleotides: TGTGCCAGTAGTATCCCTGGGACAAGCGAGCAGTACTTC. Its translation is CASSIPGTSEQYF.

Turning to this clone: One end of the junction is discordant with germline, which a read error may explain. This rearrangement joins TRBV27 to TRBJ2-1; 8 bases fit TRBD2. The germline CDR1 and CDR2 sequences are MNHEY and SMNVEV (reference sequence). The CDR3 length is 13 residues. CDR3: CAAVREGSNEQFF. CDR3 DNA: TGCGCAGCAGTTCGGGAGGGCAGCAATGAGCAGTTCTTC.

This clone was seen only a few times. CDR3 coding DNA: TGTGCCAGCTCCGGACAGCGACAGGGCGACTATGGCTACACCTTC. It translates to CASSGQRQGDYGYTF. This chain links TRBV28 with TRBJ1-2; 7 bases are a match to TRBD1. CDR3 length: 15 residues. CDR1 and CDR2 from the germline V gene are MDHEN and SYDVKM. Trimming at V came to 8 bases and at J to 3 bases, leaving 12 bases not matched to a gene.

This clone came up a few times. The chain's CDR3 is CASSTTGAGGYEQYF. The CDR3 region has the DNA TGTGCCAGCAGCACGACAGGGGCTGGGGGTTACGAGCAGTACTTC. The rearrangement links TRBV7-2 to TRBJ2-7; 8 positions match TRBD1. Germline V gene lookup returns CDR1 SGHTA and CDR2 FQGNSA. This CDR3 comprises 15 residues. V trimming: 5 bases; J trimming: 4 bases; junction bases outside the gene matches: 10.

The V and J genes are TRBV7-2 and TRBJ2-4, with TRBD2 identical over 9 bases. This CDR3 contains 15 residues. The germline gives CDR1 SGHTA, CDR2 FQGNSA. The trim removed 1 base at V and 7 bases at J, leaving 5 bases unmatched. CDR3 bases: TGTGCCAGCAGCTTAGATAGCGGGAGCTCTAACATTCAGTACTTC. This gives the protein CASSLDSGSSNIQYF.

This clone has more than one count but fewer than ten. V and J are TRBV7-2 and TRBJ2-1; 12 positions match TRBD2. With 5 bases clipped from V and 3 bases from J, the junction kept 5 bases outside the gene matches. This CDR3 is 16 amino acids long. From germline, CDR1 is SGHTA and CDR2 FQGNSA. The CDR3 protein is CASSPSLAGGYNEQFF. The CDR3, as DNA: TGTGCCAGCAGCCCGTCACTAGCGGGGGGCTACAATGAGCAGTTCTTC.

This clone was seen a few times. V and J are TRBV6-5 and TRBJ1-2, with a tentative D call TRBD1 (5 bases). Germline assignment: CDR1 MNHEY and CDR2 SVGAGI. The CDR3 is made up of 15 amino acids. The V end lost 2 bases, the J end lost 5 bases, and 15 bases lay between the germline ends. Here the CDR3 DNA reads TGTGCCAGCAGTTACACCCCGGCAGGGCGGTATGGCTACACCTTC. Amino acids: CASSYTPAGRYGYTF.

This clone has just a few counts. The CDR3 nucleotides read TGTGCCTGGAGTGTCCCGGGACTAGCGGGAGTGGAGACCCAGTACTTC. Its translation is CAWSVPGLAGVETQYF. This chain joins TRBV30 and TRBJ2-5, with 14 bases aligning to TRBD2. This CDR3 is built from 16 residues. The V gene end was trimmed by 0 bases and the J gene end by 5 bases; junction bases not matched to a gene: 5. CDR1 and CDR2 (germline): GTSNPN, SVGIG (reference sequence).

This clone was counted at least ten times. This rearrangement joins TRBV19 to TRBJ2-1, with 10 positions matching TRBD2. The V gene's germline CDR1 is LNHDA and CDR2 SQIVND (reference sequence). The CDR3 runs to 14 residues. V trimming: 4 bases; J trimming: 7 bases; junction bases outside the gene matches: 4. Written as DNA, the CDR3 is TGTGCCAGTAGTAGGGCTAGCGGGAGTAATGAGCAGTTCTTC. It translates to CASSRASGSNEQFF.

Only a few counts were recorded for this clone. The V call is TRBV18, the J call TRBJ1-5; 11 bases align to TRBD1. Germline lookup yields CDR1 KGHSH and CDR2 LQKENI. The CDR3 contains 15 residues. With V trimmed by 3 bases and J by 5 bases, 3 bases remained unmatched. The CDR3 DNA sequence: TGTGCCAGCTCACCTGGGACAGGGGGTGATCAGCCCCAGCATTTT. As protein: CASSPGTGGDQPQHF.

The gene calls are TRBV4-1 and TRBJ1-4; TRBD1 matches 7 bases. The V gene's germline CDR1 is MGHRA and CDR2 YSYEKL. This CDR3 region has 15 residues. V dropped 3 bases and J dropped 10; count of bases not matched to a gene: 11. CDR3 nucleotide sequence: TGCGCCAGCAGCCAGTCCGGGACAGTGGGCGGAAAACTGTTTTTT. Protein: CASSQSGTVGGKLFF.

In its sample, this clone was seen a few times. The genes are TRBV10-3 and TRBJ2-1; 10 bases match TRBD2. Germline lookup yields CDR1 ENHRY and CDR2 SYGVKD. The CDR3 runs 19 residues. J gave up 5 bases and V 6 bases, and 19 bases lay outside the gene matches. The CDR3, as DNA: TGTGCCATCAGCGACAGGATCCTATCTAGCGGGAGAGGGAACAATGAGCAGTTCTTC. The encoded protein is CAISDRILSSGRGNNEQFF.

The chain uses TRBV5-4 and TRBJ2-6; the D gene is possibly TRBD1 (5 bases). The CDR3 is 15 residues long. The V gene lost 6 bases and the J gene lost 0 bases, with 10 bases spanning the gap. CDR1 and CDR2 from the germline V gene are SGHNT and YYREEE (reference sequence). The chain's CDR3 is CASTTEYSGANVLTF. In DNA form, the CDR3 reads TGTGCCAGCACGACAGAATACTCTGGGGCCAACGTCCTGACTTTC.